Listed here are 3 T cell receptor beta chains from one sample, sequenced in a study of regulatory T cells in long-lasting Graves disease. The time point: persistent/refractory GD, antithyroid drugs over 5 years with positive TRAb. Extracted RNA from PBMCs served as the source of the TCR library. Both iRepertoire HTBI primers and Arm-PCR of CDR3 regions were used to build the TCR beta libraries. From the multiplex PCR reads, TCRdb called clonotypes with MiXCR, one entry per CDR3 protein. The sample shows about 290,000 distinct CDR3 sequences, 20% to 25% of them seen only once. Sequenced material: peripheral blood mononuclear cells (PBMCs), taken when the disease was refractory, from a patient treated with antithyroid drugs. These receptors originate from a female donor with Graves disease.

This clonotype was counted at least ten times. CDR3 sequence reads: CASSQGSEETQYF. CDR3 coding DNA: TGTGCCAGCAGCCAGGGATCGGAGGAGACCCAGTACTTC. The chain links TRBV27 to TRBJ2-5; possibly TRBD1 for D (5 bases). The CDR3 extends over 13 amino acids. Germline V gene data show CDR1 as MNHEY and CDR2 as SMNVEV (reference sequence). V lost 6 bases and J 5 bases, leaving 13 bases between the germline ends.

The rearrangement joins TRBV28 to TRBJ1-4; 9 nucleotides line up with TRBD1. Per germline, CDR1 MDHEN and CDR2 SYDVKM. The length of the CDR3 is 15 residues. Trimming took 5 bases from V and 8 from J; bases not matched to a gene: 9. The CDR3 region has the DNA TGTGCCAGCAGTCGCCGGGACAGGGTGAAGGAAAAACTGTTTTTT. Residues: CASSRRDRVKEKLFF.

On this clonotype: Its ends do not fully match the called genes, so a read error is possible. This chain joins TRBV12-3 or TRBV12-4 and TRBJ2-2, with D possibly TRBD2 on 5 matching bases. CDR3 length equals 12 residues. The CDR3 nucleotides are TGTGCCAGCAGTTTGGGCACCGGGAAGCTGTTTTTT. Protein product: CASSLGTGKLFF.